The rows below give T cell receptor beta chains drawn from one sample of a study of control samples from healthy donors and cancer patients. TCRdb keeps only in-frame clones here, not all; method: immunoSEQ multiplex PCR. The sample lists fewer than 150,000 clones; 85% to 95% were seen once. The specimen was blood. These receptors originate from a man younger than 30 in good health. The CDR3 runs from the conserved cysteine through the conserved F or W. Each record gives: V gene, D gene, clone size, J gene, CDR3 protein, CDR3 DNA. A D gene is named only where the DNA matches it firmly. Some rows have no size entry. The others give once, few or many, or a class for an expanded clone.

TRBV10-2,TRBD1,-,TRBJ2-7,CASATGGRYEQYF,TGCGCCAGCGCGACAGGGGGCAGGTACGAGCAGTACTTC
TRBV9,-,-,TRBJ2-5,CASSGTQPETQYF,TGTGCCAGCAGCGGGACCCAGCCAGAGACCCAGTACTTC
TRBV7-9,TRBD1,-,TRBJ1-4,CASSLEGQSNEKLFF,TGTGCCAGCAGCTTAGAGGGACAGTCTAATGAAAAACTGTTTTTT
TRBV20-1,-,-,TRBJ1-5,CSASMGYSNQPQHF,TGCAGTGCTAGTATGGGGTATAGCAATCAGCCCCAGCATTTT
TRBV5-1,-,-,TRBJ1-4,CASSLDLEKLFF,TGCGCCAGCAGCTTGGATCTGGAAAAACTGTTTTTT
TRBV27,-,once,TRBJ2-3,CASSLYTPTSTDTQYF,TGTGCCAGCAGTTTATATACACCGACTAGCACAGATACGCAGTATTTT
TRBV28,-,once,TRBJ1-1,CASSFIQGEAFF,TGTGCCAGCAGTTTTATACAGGGAGAAGCTTTCTTT
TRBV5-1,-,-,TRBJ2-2,CASSPQQPGELFF,TGCGCCAGCAGCCCGCAGCAGCCCGGGGAGCTGTTTTTT
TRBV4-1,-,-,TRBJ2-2,CASSLLTDTTGELFF,TGCGCCAGCAGCCTCCTAACGGATACCACCGGGGAGCTGTTTTTT
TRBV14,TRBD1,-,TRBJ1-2,CASSQDRGDRGVGYTF,TGTGCCAGCAGCCAAGATCGCGGGGACAGGGGCGTTGGCTACACCTTC